The TCR beta chain under discussion was sequenced for a study of blood T cell repertoires in COVID-19. Looking at the study overall: T cells, B-cell-depleted T cells, or PBMCs provided the cDNA or gDNA that served as material.

Participants reported their clinical history, and cohort assignment relied on those reports. Under the authors' procedure: Estimates of nucleated cell counts were drawn from the amplification of reference gene primers. Clones were read by immunoSEQ multiplex PCR, and TCRdb kept only the in-frame ones, dropping some. V and J calls plus clone size are reproduced from that table; the DNA served to infer D and trimming. The table records 250,000 or so clones, around 84% of them present only once. The CDR3 is 14 residues long. Germline V gene data show CDR1 as SGHAT and CDR2 as FQNNGV. V was clipped by 2 bases and J by 3 bases, with 10 bases between them.

This TCR came from a woman aged 45-60 years who had been exposed to COVID-19. The chain carries TRBV11-2 and TRBJ1-1; D may be TRBD1 (6 bases). Sequences were obtained from PBMCs or T cells enriched from blood (not recorded which). CDR3: CASSLPTGYTEAFF. The DNA for the CDR3 is TGTGCCAGCAGCTTACCGACAGGATACACTGAAGCTTTCTTT.